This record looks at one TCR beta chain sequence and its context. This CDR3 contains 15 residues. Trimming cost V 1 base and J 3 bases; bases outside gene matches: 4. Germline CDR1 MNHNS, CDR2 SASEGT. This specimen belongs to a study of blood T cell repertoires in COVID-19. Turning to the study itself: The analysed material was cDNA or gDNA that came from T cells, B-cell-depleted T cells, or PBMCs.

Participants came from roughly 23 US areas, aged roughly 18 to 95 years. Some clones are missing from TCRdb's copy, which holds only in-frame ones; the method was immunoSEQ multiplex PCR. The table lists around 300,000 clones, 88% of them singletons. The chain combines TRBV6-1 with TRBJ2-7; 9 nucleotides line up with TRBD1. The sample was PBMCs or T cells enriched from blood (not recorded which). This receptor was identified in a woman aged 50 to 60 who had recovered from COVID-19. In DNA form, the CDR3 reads TGTGCCAGCAGTGAAGACACAGGGGGCTTCTACGAGCAGTACTTC. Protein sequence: CASSEDTGGFYEQYF.